This T cell receptor beta chain stems from a study of T cell responses to AZD1222 COVID-19 vaccine. The assay was immunoSEQ multiplex PCR, and TCRdb's table has in-frame clones only and misses some. The table has about 110,000 clones, around 84% seen once. Germline V gene sequence: CDR1 MGHRA, CDR2 YSYEKL. V gave up 4 bases and J gave up 3 bases; unmatched junction bases: 5. The CDR3 spans 15 residues. The sample consisted of peripheral blood, taken on day 0 of AZD1222 vaccination. The chain recombines TRBV4-1 with TRBJ2-2, with 7 positions matching TRBD2. The TCR comes from an adult in good health. The CDR3 loop reads CASSRGGDYTGELFF. The DNA of the CDR3 is TGCGCCAGCAGCCGGGGAGGGGATTACACCGGGGAGCTGTTTTTT.